This T cell receptor beta chain originates from a study of blood T cells in healthy people across ages. Primers used in a second PCR of about 7 to 12 cycles were a sample-barcoded 5' primer and a J-beta primer mix. TCRdb reanalysed the 5' RACE reads using MiXCR and keeps one entry per CDR3 protein. Of under 800,000 distinct CDR3 sequences detected, approximately 43% appear once; the ten largest clones hold 20% to 25%. Ranging in age from about 6 to 95, the donors were healthy Caucasian individuals from Russia. Drawn from each donor were 8.5 to 10 milliliters of peripheral blood. Study conclusions and caveats: The recorded TCR beta diversity per million T cells decreased in a roughly linear manner with age. Higher diversity, along with more naive CD4+ cells, distinguished long-lived donors from aged donors.

This clonotype was recorded a few times. Its target is not known. V was pared by 4 bases and J by 3 bases, with 1 base between. Germline assignment: CDR1 DFQATT and CDR2 SNEGSKA (reference sequence). The CDR3 consists of 10 residues. The gene calls are TRBV20-1 and TRBJ2-1; D call uncertain. Sequencing was done on a sample of blood. The origin of this receptor is a woman aged 55-69 years in good health. The CDR3 nucleotides are TGCAGTGCTAACTACAATGAGCAGTTCTTC. This gives the protein CSANYNEQFF.